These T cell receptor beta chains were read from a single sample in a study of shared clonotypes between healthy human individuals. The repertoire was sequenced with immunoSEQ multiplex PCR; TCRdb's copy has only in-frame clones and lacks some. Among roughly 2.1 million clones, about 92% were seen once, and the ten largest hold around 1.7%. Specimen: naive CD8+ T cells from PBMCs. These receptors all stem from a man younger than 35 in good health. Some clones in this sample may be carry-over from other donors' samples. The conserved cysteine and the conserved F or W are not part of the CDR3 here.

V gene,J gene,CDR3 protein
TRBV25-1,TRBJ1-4,ASSEFMAGEKLF
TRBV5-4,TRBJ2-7,ASSERREGAYEQY
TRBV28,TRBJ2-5,ASRLPGGLAGQETQY
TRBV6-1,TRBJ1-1,ASSERESSGTEAF
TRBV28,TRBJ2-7,ASSLRGRGREQY
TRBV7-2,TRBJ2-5,ASSLVVRQETQY
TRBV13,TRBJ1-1,ASSLDRGNAF
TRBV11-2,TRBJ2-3,ASSRDPASTDTQY
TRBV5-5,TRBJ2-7,ASSPFASGRVEQY
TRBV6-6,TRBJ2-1,ASSLDRGPYNEQF
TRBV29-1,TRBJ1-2,SVRTATNYGYT
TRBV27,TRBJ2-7,ASSWDRRTDGSYEQY
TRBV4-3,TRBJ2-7,ASSPDRVSHEQY
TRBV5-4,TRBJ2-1,ASMRDDNEQF
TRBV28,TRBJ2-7,ASTKLAGGRLSYEQY
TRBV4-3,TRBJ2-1,ASSLISGSGRNEQF
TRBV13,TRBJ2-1,ASSPRAGGTNEQF
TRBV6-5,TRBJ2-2,ASSYSSEGTGELF
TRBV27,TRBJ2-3,ASIPAVLERPNTDTQY
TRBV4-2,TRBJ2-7,ASSQAGSGYEQY
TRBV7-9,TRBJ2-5,ASSWVVQGWETQY
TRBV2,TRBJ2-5,ASRGYPATETQY
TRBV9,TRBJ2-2,ASSGRQGSRTGELF
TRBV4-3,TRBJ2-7,ASSQVFLASYEQY
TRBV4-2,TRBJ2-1,ASSQPSGHSSSYNEQF
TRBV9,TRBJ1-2,ASSAYSSPEGYT
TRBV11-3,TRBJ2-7,ASGEGAYEQY
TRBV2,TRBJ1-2,ASRPGSNYGYT
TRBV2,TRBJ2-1,ASSTTGTSGSDEQF
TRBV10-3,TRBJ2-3,AISGTYTDTQY
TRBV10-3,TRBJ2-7,AIKSSGLNFYEQY